Sequencing of this TCR beta chain was carried out in a study of cytomegalovirus exposure and HLA in healthy donors. Regarding the study as a whole: Some TCR beta chains (more than 150 of them) were listed as cytomegalovirus-associated. Reports credit the classifier with highly specific, highly sensitive diagnosis of cytomegalovirus status. The CMV antigen specificity of a few CMV-associated chains was confirmed through in vitro analysis.

Turning to this clone: What it recognizes is unknown.

The assay was immunoSEQ multiplex PCR, and TCRdb's table has in-frame clones only and misses some. Of 150,000 to 170,000 clones detected, approximately 86% appear once; the ten largest clones hold about 1.9%. This CDR3 is 16 amino acids long. V was trimmed by 3 bases and J by 0 bases, leaving 12 bases between them. CDR1 is MGHDK, CDR2 SYGVNS, per germline. The donors formed part of the approximately 120-subject validation cohort, distinct from the roughly 700-subject first cohort. This rearrangement joins TRBV25-1 to TRBJ2-1; unclear D gene. The receptor was isolated from a human donor in good health. The sample consisted of PBMCs. CDR3 coding DNA: TGTGCCAGCAGTGATAGAATGAGAAGCTCCTACAATGAGCAGTTCTTC. This encodes CASSDRMRSSYNEQFF.